A selection of T cell receptor beta chains follows, all from one sample in a study of breast tumors, draining lymph nodes, adjacent tissues. TCRdb fed the multiplex PCR reads into MiXCR, producing one record per CDR3 protein. The table lists about 200,000 distinct CDR3 sequences, 30% to 40% of them singletons. The sequenced sample consisted of axillary lymph node tissue. The receptors come from a female donor with breast cancer. Some clones in this sample may be carry-over from other donors' samples. The conserved cysteine and the conserved F or W are not part of the CDR3 here. Clone size is shown for a subset of rows, as once, few, many or a class of expanded clone.

ASSATLAGGGEQY	TRBV2	many
ASLLGDRGPTDTQY	TRBV5-1	many
ASSPGVPDSPADTQY	TRBV7-9	many
ASSYPPGTGANQPQH	TRBV6-6	-
ASGASGNNEQF	TRBV12-5	many
ASSPEEGWGAGELF	TRBV9	-
ASSYPASGGPVWYEQY	TRBV6-2/TRBV6-3	few
ASGAGETQY	TRBV19	-
ASSPRGGGGNTGELF	TRBV9	-
ASSPYRENTEAF	TRBV3-1	few
ATSSLLRDSNQPQH	TRBV15	-
ASTQEWNSPLH	TRBV2	many
ASAPGLAYNEQF	TRBV12-5	many
ASRRTAGGYT	TRBV6-5	-
ASSKTGGGQPQH	TRBV2	few
ASSRGQGTNQPQH	TRBV12-3/TRBV12-4	many
ASSASGTGFNYGYT	TRBV25-1	-
ASSLIGEVYEQY	TRBV5-8	many
ASSSPGGPLQETQY	TRBV6-6	many
ASSQGLALANTGELF	TRBV14	many